A selection of T cell receptor beta chains follows, all from one sample in a study of T cells after posttransplantation cyclophosphamide. The data were produced by immunoSEQ multiplex PCR, yet TCRdb's version contains in-frame clones alone and is incomplete. This sample has tens of thousands of clones and no singletons, with less than 2.5% in the ten largest. The specimen was PBMCs. The receptors stem from a man aged 35-49 years in good health, CMV-negative, and a related stem cell transplant donor. The CDR3 runs from the conserved cysteine through the conserved F or W. D genes are given only for firm matches.

J	D	V	CDR3
TRBJ1-1	.	TRBV19	CASSRQGRTEAFF
TRBJ1-4	.	TRBV6-5	CASSYNGFEKLFF
TRBJ1-6	TRBD1	TRBV5-6	CASSSDRGRLSPLHF
TRBJ1-6	TRBD1	TRBV20-1	CSAPTQGTLHF
TRBJ1-5	TRBD1	TRBV19	CATRDRGSQPQHF
TRBJ1-4	TRBD1	TRBV9	CASSLSDREREKLFF
TRBJ2-3	TRBD2	TRBV9	CASSPRREGGTDTQYF
TRBJ1-1	.	TRBV9	CASSVSRDTEAFF
TRBJ2-3	.	TRBV29-1	CSVDGGYSPTDTQYF
TRBJ2-1	.	TRBV5-6	CASSPRTSWGYNEQFF
TRBJ2-3	TRBD1	TRBV5-1	CASGDRTTDTQYF
TRBJ1-3	.	TRBV10-3	CATLDYSGNTIYF
TRBJ1-3	.	TRBV21-1	CASSKAARAAGNTIYF
TRBJ2-1	TRBD2	TRBV6-1	CASSGTSGRDEQFF
TRBJ1-1	.	TRBV18	CASSPLDRNTEAFF
TRBJ1-1	.	TRBV6-5	CASSPPGDIGEAFF
TRBJ1-2	.	TRBV7-9	CASSLRGRDSNGYTF
TRBJ1-5	.	TRBV18	CASSPYSNQPQHF
TRBJ2-1	TRBD2	TRBV27	CASSLDASGMRGEQFF
TRBJ2-3	.	TRBV9	CASSVGPEVDTQYF
TRBJ2-5	TRBD2	TRBV18	CASSPSGLGETQYF
TRBJ1-1	.	TRBV19	CASTGQSNTEAFF
TRBJ1-2	TRBD1	TRBV10-3	CAISEGQGNYGYTF
TRBJ1-2	.	TRBV7-8	CASSLDAGALYGYTF
TRBJ2-2	TRBD1	TRBV28	CASRGTGNTGELFF
TRBJ2-1	TRBD2	TRBV4-1	CASSQFSSGGFLDEQFF
TRBJ1-4	.	TRBV9	CASSVRGANEKLFF
TRBJ1-1	.	TRBV27	CASSLRGGMGEAFF
TRBJ2-5	TRBD2	TRBV18	CASSPKPGLGFHF
TRBJ2-5	TRBD1	TRBV19	CASSIRQGKETQYF
TRBJ2-2	TRBD2	TRBV30	CAWSGVRTSGRALTGELFF
TRBJ2-3	.	TRBV2	CASTRPGWDISTDTQYF
TRBJ2-1	TRBD2	TRBV4-3	CASSQFYSGLNNEQFF
TRBJ1-1	TRBD1	TRBV18	CASSPSRTGNVGTEAFF
TRBJ1-1	.	TRBV7-3	CASSLSGLVRTEAFF
TRBJ2-5	TRBD2	TRBV9	CASSVNEGGSQETQYF
TRBJ1-1	.	TRBV6-6	CASRGSRGLNTEAFF
TRBJ2-1	TRBD1	TRBV7-9	CASSQGQGVVEQFF
TRBJ2-3	.	TRBV5-4	CASSLGQLDTQYF
TRBJ1-1	.	TRBV29-1	CSVDTGGMNTEAFF
TRBJ2-2	.	TRBV18	CASSPRQGFSTGELFF
TRBJ2-1	.	TRBV18	CASSPPTPRNEQFF
TRBJ1-6	TRBD1	TRBV10-2	CASSDRQGALNSPLHF
TRBJ1-1	.	TRBV30	CAWVRDVGTEAFF
TRBJ2-1	.	TRBV7-8	CASSLYSSGTGGTVYNEQFF
TRBJ2-1	TRBD1	TRBV5-4	CASRSEGGFLKNEQFF
TRBJ2-1	TRBD2	TRBV5-1	CASSLDFAGVPNEQFF
TRBJ1-4	.	TRBV18	CASSADEKLFF
TRBJ2-2	TRBD2	TRBV11-2	CASSPRGAGGNTGELFF
TRBJ2-3	.	TRBV5-1	CASSLVGGSTDTQYF
TRBJ2-2	TRBD2	TRBV7-3	CASSPGPQRGGELFF